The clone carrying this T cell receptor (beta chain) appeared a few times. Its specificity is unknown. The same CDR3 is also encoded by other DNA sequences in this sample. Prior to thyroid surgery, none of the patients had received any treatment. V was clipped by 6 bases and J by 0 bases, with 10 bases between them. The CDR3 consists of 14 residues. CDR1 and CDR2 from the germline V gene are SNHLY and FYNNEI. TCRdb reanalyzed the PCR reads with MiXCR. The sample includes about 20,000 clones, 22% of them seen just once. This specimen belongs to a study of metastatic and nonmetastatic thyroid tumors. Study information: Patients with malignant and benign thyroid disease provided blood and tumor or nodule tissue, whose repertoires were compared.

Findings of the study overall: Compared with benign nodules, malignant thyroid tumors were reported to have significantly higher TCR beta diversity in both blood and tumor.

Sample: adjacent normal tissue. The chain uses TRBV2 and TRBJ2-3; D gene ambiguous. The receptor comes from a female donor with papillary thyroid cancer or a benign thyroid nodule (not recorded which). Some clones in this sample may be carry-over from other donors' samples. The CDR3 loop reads CASRPGASTDTQYF. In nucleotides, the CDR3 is TGTGCCAGCAGACCGGGTGCCAGCACAGATACGCAGTATTTT.